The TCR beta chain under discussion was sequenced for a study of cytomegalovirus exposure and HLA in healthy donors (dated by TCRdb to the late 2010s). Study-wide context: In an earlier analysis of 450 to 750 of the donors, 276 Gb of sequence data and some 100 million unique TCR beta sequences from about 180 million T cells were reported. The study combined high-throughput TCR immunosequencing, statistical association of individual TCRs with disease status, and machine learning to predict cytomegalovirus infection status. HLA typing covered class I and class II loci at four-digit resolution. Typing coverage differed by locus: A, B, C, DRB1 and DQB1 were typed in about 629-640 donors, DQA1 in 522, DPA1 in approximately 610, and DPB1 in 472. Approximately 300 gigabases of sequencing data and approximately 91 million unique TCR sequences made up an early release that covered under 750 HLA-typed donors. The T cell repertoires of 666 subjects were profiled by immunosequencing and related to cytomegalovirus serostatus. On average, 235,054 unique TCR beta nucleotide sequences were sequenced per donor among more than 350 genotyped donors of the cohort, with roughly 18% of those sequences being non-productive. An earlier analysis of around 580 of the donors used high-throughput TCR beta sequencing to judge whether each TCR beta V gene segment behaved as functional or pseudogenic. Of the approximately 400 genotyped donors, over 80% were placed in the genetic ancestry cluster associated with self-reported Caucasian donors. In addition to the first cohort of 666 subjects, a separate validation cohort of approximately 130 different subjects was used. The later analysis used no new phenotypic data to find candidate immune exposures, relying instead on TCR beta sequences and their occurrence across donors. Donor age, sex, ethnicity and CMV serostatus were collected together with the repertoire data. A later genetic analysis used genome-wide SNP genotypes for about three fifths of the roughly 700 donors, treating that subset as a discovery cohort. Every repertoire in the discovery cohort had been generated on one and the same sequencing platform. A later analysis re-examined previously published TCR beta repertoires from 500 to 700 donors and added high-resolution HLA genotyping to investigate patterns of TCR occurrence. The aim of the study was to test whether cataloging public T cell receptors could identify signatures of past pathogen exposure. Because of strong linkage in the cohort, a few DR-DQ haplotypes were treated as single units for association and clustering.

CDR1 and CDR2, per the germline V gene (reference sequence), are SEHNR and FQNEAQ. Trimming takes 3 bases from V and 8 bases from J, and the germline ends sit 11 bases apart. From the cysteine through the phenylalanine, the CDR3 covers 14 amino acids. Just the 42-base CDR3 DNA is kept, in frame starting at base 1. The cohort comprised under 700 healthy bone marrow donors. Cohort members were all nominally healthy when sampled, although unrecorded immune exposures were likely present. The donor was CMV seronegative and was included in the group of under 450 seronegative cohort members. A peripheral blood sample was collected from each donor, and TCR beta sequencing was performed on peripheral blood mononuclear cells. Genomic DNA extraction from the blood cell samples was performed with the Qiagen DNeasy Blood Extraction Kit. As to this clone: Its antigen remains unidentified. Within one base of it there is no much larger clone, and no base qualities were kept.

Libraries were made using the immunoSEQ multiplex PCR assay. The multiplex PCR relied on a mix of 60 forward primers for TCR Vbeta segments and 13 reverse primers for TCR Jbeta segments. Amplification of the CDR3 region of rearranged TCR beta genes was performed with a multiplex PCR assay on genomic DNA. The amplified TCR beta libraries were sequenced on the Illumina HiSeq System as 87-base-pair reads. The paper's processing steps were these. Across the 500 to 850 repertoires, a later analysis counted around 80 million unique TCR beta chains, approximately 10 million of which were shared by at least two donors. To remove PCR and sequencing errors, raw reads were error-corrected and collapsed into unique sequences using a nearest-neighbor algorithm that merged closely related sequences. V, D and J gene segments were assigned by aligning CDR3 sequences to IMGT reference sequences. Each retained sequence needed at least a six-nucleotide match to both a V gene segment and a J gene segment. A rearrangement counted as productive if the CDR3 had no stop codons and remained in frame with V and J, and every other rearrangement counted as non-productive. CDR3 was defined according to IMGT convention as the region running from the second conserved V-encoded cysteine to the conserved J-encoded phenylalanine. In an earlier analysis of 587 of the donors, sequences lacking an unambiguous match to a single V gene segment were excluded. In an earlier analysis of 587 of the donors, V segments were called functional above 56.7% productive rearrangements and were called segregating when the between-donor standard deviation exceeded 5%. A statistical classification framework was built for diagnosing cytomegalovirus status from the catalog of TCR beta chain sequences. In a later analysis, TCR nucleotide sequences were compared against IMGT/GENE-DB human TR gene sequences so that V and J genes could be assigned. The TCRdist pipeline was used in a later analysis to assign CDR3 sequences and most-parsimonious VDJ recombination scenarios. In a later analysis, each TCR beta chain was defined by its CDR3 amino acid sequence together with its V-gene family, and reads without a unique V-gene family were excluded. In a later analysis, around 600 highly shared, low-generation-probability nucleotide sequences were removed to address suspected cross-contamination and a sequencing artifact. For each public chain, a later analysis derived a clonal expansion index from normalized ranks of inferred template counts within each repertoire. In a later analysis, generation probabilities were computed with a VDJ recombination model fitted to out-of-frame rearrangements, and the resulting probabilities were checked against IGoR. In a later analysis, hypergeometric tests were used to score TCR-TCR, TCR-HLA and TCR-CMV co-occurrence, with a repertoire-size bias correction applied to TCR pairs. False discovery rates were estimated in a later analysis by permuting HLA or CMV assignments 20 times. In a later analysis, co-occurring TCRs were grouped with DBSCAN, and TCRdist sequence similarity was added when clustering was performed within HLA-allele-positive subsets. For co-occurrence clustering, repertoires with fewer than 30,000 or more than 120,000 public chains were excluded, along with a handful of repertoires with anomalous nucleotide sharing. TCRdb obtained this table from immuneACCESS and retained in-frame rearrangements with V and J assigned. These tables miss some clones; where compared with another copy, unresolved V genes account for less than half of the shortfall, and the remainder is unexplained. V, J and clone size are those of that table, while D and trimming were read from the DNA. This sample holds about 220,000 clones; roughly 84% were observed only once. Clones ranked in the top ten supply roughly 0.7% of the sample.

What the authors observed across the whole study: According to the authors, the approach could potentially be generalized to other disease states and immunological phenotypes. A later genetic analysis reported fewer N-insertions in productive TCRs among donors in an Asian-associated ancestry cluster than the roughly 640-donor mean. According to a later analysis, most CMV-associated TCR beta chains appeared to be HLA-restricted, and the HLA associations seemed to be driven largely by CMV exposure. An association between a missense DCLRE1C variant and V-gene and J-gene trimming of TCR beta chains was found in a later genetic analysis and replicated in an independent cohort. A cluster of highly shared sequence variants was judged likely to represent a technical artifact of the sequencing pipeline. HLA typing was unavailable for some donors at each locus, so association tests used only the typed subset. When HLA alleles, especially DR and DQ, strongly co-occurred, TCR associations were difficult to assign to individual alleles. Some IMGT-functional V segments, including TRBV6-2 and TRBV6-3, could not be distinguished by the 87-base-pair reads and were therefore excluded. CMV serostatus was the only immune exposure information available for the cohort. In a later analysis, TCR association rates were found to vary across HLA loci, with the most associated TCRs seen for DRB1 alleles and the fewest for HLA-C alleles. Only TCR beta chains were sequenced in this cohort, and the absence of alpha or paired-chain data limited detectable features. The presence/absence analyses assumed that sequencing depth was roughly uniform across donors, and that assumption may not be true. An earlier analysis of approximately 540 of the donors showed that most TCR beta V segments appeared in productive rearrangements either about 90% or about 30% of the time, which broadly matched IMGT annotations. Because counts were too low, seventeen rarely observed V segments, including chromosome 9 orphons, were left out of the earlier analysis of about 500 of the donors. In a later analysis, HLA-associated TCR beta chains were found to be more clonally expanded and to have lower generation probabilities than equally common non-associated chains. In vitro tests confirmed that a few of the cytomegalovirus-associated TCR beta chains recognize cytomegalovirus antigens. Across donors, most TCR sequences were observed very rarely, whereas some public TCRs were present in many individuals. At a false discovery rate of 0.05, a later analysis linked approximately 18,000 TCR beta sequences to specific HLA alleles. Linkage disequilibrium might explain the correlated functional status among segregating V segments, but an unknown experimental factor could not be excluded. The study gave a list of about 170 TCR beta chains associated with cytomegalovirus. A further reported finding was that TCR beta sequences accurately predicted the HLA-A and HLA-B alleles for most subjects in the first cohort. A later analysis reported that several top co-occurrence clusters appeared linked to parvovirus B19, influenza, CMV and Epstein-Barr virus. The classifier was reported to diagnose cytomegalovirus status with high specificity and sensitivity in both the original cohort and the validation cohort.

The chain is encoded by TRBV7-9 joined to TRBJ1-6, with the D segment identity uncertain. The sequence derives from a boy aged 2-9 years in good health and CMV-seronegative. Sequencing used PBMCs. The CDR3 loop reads CASSFETDYSPLHF. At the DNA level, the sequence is TGTGCCAGCAGCTTTGAGACCGACTATTCACCCCTCCACTTT. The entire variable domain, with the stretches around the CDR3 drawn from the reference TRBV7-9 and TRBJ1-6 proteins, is DTGVSQNPRHKITKRGQNVTFRCDPISEHNRLYWYRQTLGQGPEFLTYFQNEAQLEKSRLLSDRFSAERPKGSFSTLEIQRTEQGDSAMYLCASSFETDYSPLHFGNGTRLTVT.